This T cell receptor (beta chain) derives from a study of beta chain features in type 1 diabetes. Findings of the study overall: Whether HLA type influences TCRB rearrangement remained unresolved here. There was a moderate but significant shortening of TCRB CDR3s in all four CD4+ subsets of Type 1 diabetes patients.

The whole isolated RNA underwent reverse transcription, so sequencing captured expressed TCRB transcripts. The repertoire was sequenced with immunoSEQ multiplex PCR; TCRdb's copy has only in-frame clones and lacks some. The table lists under 350,000 clones, roughly 13% of them singletons. Only a few counts were recorded for this clone. What it binds is not known. CD4+ naive, central memory, regulatory and stem cell-like memory cells were sorted via CD45RO/CCR7/CD25/CD127/CD95/CD27. V lost 7 bases, J lost 2 bases, and 3 bases stayed unmatched. Germline CDR1 MGHDK, CDR2 SYGVNS. The CDR3 runs to 14 residues.

The sequenced sample was naive CD4+ T cells from blood. The sequence was obtained from a man between 25 and 39 years old with type 1 diabetes. The chain links TRBV25-1 to TRBJ2-7; 12 nucleotides match TRBD2. CDR3 region: CASTRTSGTYEQYF. For the CDR3, the DNA is TGTGCCAGCACTCGGACTAGCGGGACCTACGAGCAGTACTTC.